These 9 T cell receptor beta chains were all obtained from the same sample, sequenced in a study of cytomegalovirus exposure and HLA in healthy donors. Both 60 Vbeta primers and 13 Jbeta primers went into the PCR. Here immunoSEQ multiplex PCR was the method, and the copy in TCRdb shows in-frame clones only, minus some. Found here are 120,000 or so clones, roughly 74% of them singletons; the top ten hold approximately 5%. Sequencing was carried out using PBMCs. Receptor source: a woman aged 45-65 years in good health and CMV-seropositive.

This clone was observed a few times. The gene calls are TRBV5-1 and TRBJ2-2; D may be TRBD1 (5 bases). The CDR3 sequence is 17 residues long. The V end was cut by 3 bases, the J end by 1 base, with 16 bases between. CDR1 and CDR2 from the germline V gene are SGHRS and YFSETQ. The CDR3 bases are TGCGCCAGCAGCTCCCCCAGGGCACAGAAGAACACCGGGGAGCTGTTTTTT. It encodes CASSSPRAQKNTGELFF. Combining the CDR3 with reference TRBV5-1 and TRBJ2-2 gives the whole variable domain KAGVTQTPRYLIKTRGQQVTLSCSPISGHRSVSWYQQTPGQGLQFLFEYFSETQRNKGNFPGRFSGRQFSNSRSEMNVSTLELGDSALYLCASSSPRAQKNTGELFFGEGSRLTVL.

V and J are TRBV11-1 and TRBJ2-7, with a possible D match to TRBD2 (6 bases). Germline CDR1 is SGHAT and CDR2 is FQDESV (reference sequence). CDR3 size: 13 residues. The germline V and J ends were trimmed by 3 bases and 2 bases, with 8 bases remaining between them. CDR3 nucleotides: TGTGCCAGCAGCTTGCTAGCGCCCTACGAGCAGTACTTC. This gives the protein CASSLLAPYEQYF.

The rearrangement uses TRBV2 and TRBJ2-3; maybe TRBD2 (5 bases). Germline V CDR1 and CDR2: SNHLY, FYNNEI. Trimming took 6 bases from V and 0 from J, leaving 13 bases between them. The CDR3 loop spans 15 amino acids. The CDR3 here is CASRSSEASTDTQYF. The DNA of the CDR3 is TGTGCCAGCAGGAGTAGCGAGGCTAGCACAGATACGCAGTATTTT. Together with reference TRBV2 and TRBJ2-3, the CDR3 gives the full variable domain: EPEVTQTPSHQVTQMGQEVILRCVPISNHLYFYWYRQILGQKVEFLVSFYNNEISEKSEIFDDQFSVERPDGSNFTLKIRSTKLEDSAMYFCASRSSEASTDTQYFGPGTRLTVL.

Of note for this clone: Other nucleotide sequences from this sample produce the same CDR3. This sequence joins TRBV27 and TRBJ1-1, with D perhaps matching TRBD1 (5 bases). Between the trimmed V and J ends, which lost 9 bases and 11 bases, there was a span of 16 bases. The V gene's germline CDR1 is MNHEY and CDR2 SMNVEV (reference sequence). The CDR3 consists of 11 residues. CDR3 in DNA: TGTGCCAGTTATACAGGCAACGAGGCTTTCTTT. It encodes CASYTGNEAFF.

This chain links TRBV7-9 with TRBJ2-3, with TRBD1 as a possible D gene (6 bases). Trimming left V 5 bases short and J 2 bases short, with 11 bases between. CDR3 length: 14 residues. CDR1 is SEHNR and CDR2 is FQNEAQ in the germline V gene (reference sequence). CDR3 nucleotide sequence: TGTGCCAGCAGCCTACAGGGTTCCACAGATACGCAGTATTTT. It specifies CASSLQGSTDTQYF.

The chain is built from TRBV5-8 and TRBJ1-1, with D perhaps TRBD1 (5 bases). Trimming removed 0 bases at V and 0 bases at J, with 12 bases between. The CDR3 runs 16 residues. Germline V gene lookup returns CDR1 SGHTS and CDR2 YDEGEE. The CDR3 bases are TGTGCCAGCAGCTTGGCGGGAGGGGCTATGAACACTGAAGCTTTCTTT. The encoded protein is CASSLAGGAMNTEAFF.

The V and J genes are TRBV25-1 and TRBJ2-3, with 9 bases that match TRBD1. Germline V gene sequence: CDR1 MGHDK, CDR2 SYGVNS. Unmatched junction bases numbered 5, after V lost 7 bases and J lost 3 bases. The CDR3 sequence is 14 residues long. In DNA, the CDR3 is TGTGCCAGCATAAACAGGGGGCAAACAGATACGCAGTATTTT. Its protein product is CASINRGQTDTQYF. Combining the CDR3 with reference TRBV25-1 and TRBJ2-3 gives the whole variable domain EADIYQTPRYLVIGTGKKITLECSQTMGHDKMYWYQQDPGMELHLIHYSYGVNSTEKGDLSSESTVSRIRTEHFPLTLESARPSHTSQYLCASINRGQTDTQYFGPGTRLTVL.

This chain uses TRBV7-9 with TRBJ1-4; D gene ambiguous. Germline values: CDR1 SEHNR, CDR2 FQNEAQ (reference sequence). The CDR3 extends over 15 amino acids. Trimming removed 1 base at V and 0 bases at J, with 6 bases between. In DNA, the CDR3 is TGTGCCAGCAGCTTAGGAGGGTCAACTAATGAAAAACTGTTTTTT. Translation gives CASSLGGSTNEKLFF.

This clone came up a few times. The genes are TRBV7-2 and TRBJ2-2; TRBD2 agrees at 9 bases. The CDR3 runs 18 residues. Per germline, CDR1 SGHTA and CDR2 FQGNSA. V was clipped by 5 bases and J by 5 bases; unmatched bases: 15. CDR3 protein: CASSLLGPAGGQTGELFF. The CDR3 region has the DNA TGTGCCAGCAGCCTCCTAGGTCCGGCGGGGGGGCAAACCGGGGAGCTGTTTTTT.